This record looks at one TCR beta chain sequence and its context. The antigen it recognizes is unknown. No much larger clonotype is one base removed from it; base qualities were not supplied. This sample is part of a study of long-term antiretroviral therapy in people with HIV (dated by TCRdb to 2022 to 2024). Describing the broader study: The earliest samples were collected approximately a decade before the 2015 WHO recommendation for immediate ART, a period when ART was typically delayed until CD4 counts fell. No cross-contamination during QIAcube processing was seen in test extractions of a monoclonal T-cell line run alongside 33 polyclonal samples. From some 33 adults with confirmed HIV infection, the cohort provided around 180 cryopreserved PBMC samples, gathered serially across a mean of approximately six years (range 1-12). About 35% of the 30 participants with HIV were female. A retrospective serial study tested whether changes in peripheral blood TRB repertoire composition and diversity were associated with ART initiation and durable HIV suppression. Overall study results and their limits: Because cell numbers in pre-ART samples were limited, unsorted PBMC were profiled instead of sorted CD4+ and CD8+ T cells. CDR3 length ranges in HIV repertoires were narrower than in controls, and network structure suggested an antigen-experienced repertoire with only a slight naive shift after ART. The samples span the years 2004 to 2017, and the ART regimens used may be less effective than current regimens. At every time point, the repertoire was dominated by expanded TRB clones first identified before ART initiation, although this dominance fluctuated and, in many PLHIV, declined after ART. Inferences about post-ART repertoire changes were limited because no data were available on ART adherence, viral resistance or therapy changes. Starting ART was linked to a significant rise in TRB diversity, yet even after long-term ART the diversity remained significantly lower than in transplant donor controls. Because PBMC availability was limited, only the TCR beta chain was sequenced, with no alpha chain pairing.

The CDR3 covers 15 residues, taking in both the cysteine and the phenylalanine. Of all the DNA, just the CDR3 is kept, 45 bases in frame from base 1. Cut back by 0 bases and 0 bases, the V and J ends lie 9 bases apart. The germline V gene (reference sequence) specifies SGHNT as CDR1 and YYREEE as CDR2. To be included, a participant needed at least one PBMC sample from before ART initiation plus at least two post-ART samples. All participants with HIV were treated in the United States of America. Cryopreserved samples of about 0.95-10 million PBMC were thawed and washed before DNA extraction. At the time of the earliest PBMC sample, participants with HIV were aged between roughly 23 and 60 years. Each participant contributed PBMC samples from 1-4 timepoints before ART initiation and 2-8 timepoints after ART initiation, with a median of 7 samples. Serial HIV viral load, CD4+ T-cell count, ART history and demographic data were obtained for every participant. Genomic DNA was extracted from unsorted PBMC with a Qiagen kit on a QIAcube, with processing performed in batches of 12 samples.

The immunoSEQ hsTCRB v3.0 assay was used at survey level resolution to sequence the TRB variable region. The targeted TRB sequencing depth was roughly 40,000-55,000 T-cell genomes per sample. Pooled TRB libraries were sequenced on an Illumina MiSeq with a v3 150-cycle kit. Concerning the study's data processing: Analysis of repertoires was carried out in R inside a reproducible Nextflow workflow spanning QC, data transformation and analysis. LymphoSeq2, an R package for exploring AIRR-Seq data, was used to implement custom analyses. After excluding a few samples that yielded fewer than 5000 total TRB sequences, approximately 170 HIV repertoires remained for analysis. Among the approximately 190 retained HIV repertoires, approximately 61 were collected before ART initiation and 129 after ART initiation. Repertoires were downsampled to 5000 TRB nucleotide sequences, with summary statistics averaged over 100 downsampling iterations. Only TRB sequences with CDR3 regions of at least seven amino acids were retained for analysis. Two measures captured diversity: a Shannon entropy-derived clonality score and the Gini coefficient. In the repertoire networks, any two of the top 5000 CDR3 amino acid sequences were linked whenever the two sequences differed by an edit distance of one. For TRB CDR3 amino acid sequences, GLIPH2 was used to predict antigen specificity groups and MHC restriction. Known CMV, EBV, HIV or tissue antigen associations were flagged by matching CDR3 amino acid sequences against VDJdb and McPAS-TCR. Pre-ART, post-ART and control groups were compared with Wilcoxon signed-rank tests and Holm-Bonferroni correction. Here the immuneACCESS table is served through TCRdb, limited to in-frame sequences with V and J called. Missing clones are a known gap in these copies; in checked studies unresolved V genes cover under half, and the rest lacks a known reason. The D gene and trimming were derived from the DNA, and the V and J assignments and clone size from that table. Counted in this sample were approximately 15,000 clones; 70% to 90% of them appeared once. 4% to 5% of the sample is in the top ten clones.

In this chain, TRBV5-4 is recombined with TRBJ1-1; the D gene is unclear. The sequences come from unsorted PBMCs, collected 0.1 years before starting antiretroviral therapy. The origin of this receptor is a man in his late teens or twenties with HIV. The CDR3 region has the sequence CASSLAGQLNTEAFF. The DNA sequence is given as TGTGCCAGCAGCTTGGCCGGCCAGCTGAACACTGAAGCTTTCTTT.